The T cell receptor (beta chain) under discussion was sequenced for a study of T cells in Graves' hyperthyroidism and ophthalmopathy. The CDR3 sequence is 13 residues long. Trimming cost V 6 bases and J 5 bases, with 8 bases left between them. Amplification of TCR beta CDR3 regions was performed using RNA transcripts as template. Primed by the HTBI set, a first-round RT-PCR was run on the TCR CDR3. TCRdb used MiXCR to reprocess the multiplex PCR reads, holding one entry per CDR3 protein. Among some 370,000 distinct CDR3 sequences listed, approximately 17% were seen once. Diagnosing involved the use of clinical symptoms, serum thyroxine and TRAb, thyroid ultrasound and orbital computed tomography. Cells are PBMCs isolated from about 10 ml of fresh blood.

The sequencing input was blood. The receptor was isolated from a woman aged 25 to 39 with Graves' hyperthyroidism that later progressed to Graves' ophthalmopathy. V usage is TRBV12-3 or TRBV12-4 and J usage is TRBJ1-6; D unclear. The CDR3 region is CASRGLNNSPLHF. CDR3 DNA sequence: TGTGCCAGCAGGGGGTTGAATAATTCACCCCTCCACTTT.